The 31 T cell receptor beta chains below were found in one sample sequenced in a study of Tregs in tolerant kidney transplant recipients. Profiling relied on immunoSEQ multiplex PCR, and the TCRdb table lists in-frame clones only, not all of them. The table lists approximately 99,000 clones, around 90% of them singletons, with under 0.35% in the top ten. The sample here was CD4+ T cells from blood, taken before the transplant. These receptors were obtained from a human donor who received a combined kidney and bone marrow transplant.

The genes are TRBV2 and TRBJ2-4, with TRBD1 matching over 7 bases. Germline-derived CDR1 and CDR2 are SNHLY and FYNNEI. This CDR3 has 14 residues. Trimming cost V 4 bases and J 3 bases; bases outside gene matches: 3. The CDR3: CASSGSGGKNIQYF. CDR3 coding DNA: TGTGCCAGCAGTGGATCAGGGGGCAAAAACATTCAGTACTTC.

The genes are TRBV18 and TRBJ1-4, with 10 bases identical to TRBD1. Germline V CDR1 and CDR2: KGHSH, LQKENI. V shed 6 bases and J 0 bases; nucleotides not matched to a gene: 22. There are 22 residues in the CDR3. The CDR3 spells CASSPMGQGRRPGVATNEKLFF. CDR3 in DNA: TGTGCCAGCTCCCCGATGGGACAGGGGAGACGTCCCGGGGTTGCAACTAATGAAAAACTGTTTTTT. The full variable domain, rest sourced from reference TRBV18 and TRBJ1-4, is NAGVMQNPRHLVRRRGQEARLRCSPMKGHSHVYWYRQLPEEGLKFMVYLQKENIIDESGMPKERFSAEFPKEGPSILRIQQVVRGDSAAYFCASSPMGQGRRPGVATNEKLFFGSGTQLSVL.

In its sample, this clone was seen once. The chain has TRBV6-5 and TRBJ2-7, with unresolved D. The germline V and J ends were trimmed by 6 bases and 6 bases, with 15 bases remaining between them. The CDR3 covers 13 residues. The germline V gene encodes CDR1 MNHEY and CDR2 SVGAGI. The chain's CDR3 is CASRTSPLVEQYF. DNA of the CDR3: TGTGCCAGCAGAACCTCCCCCCTAGTCGAGCAGTACTTC.

This clone has only one observation. The chain combines TRBV9 with TRBJ2-7; 9 bases map to TRBD2. Trimming removed 4 bases from V and 4 bases from J; junction bases left unmatched: 9. The CDR3 contains 15 residues. Germline CDR1 is SGDLS and CDR2 is YYNGEE. The CDR3: CASSPRFSGGYEQYF. The CDR3, as DNA: TGTGCCAGCAGCCCGCGGTTTAGCGGGGGATACGAGCAGTACTTC.

The chain uses TRBV19 and TRBJ2-2; the match to TRBD2 covers 7 bases. The V and J ends lost 5 bases and 2 bases, in that order; junction bases with no gene match: 8. The CDR3 loop spans 16 amino acids. Germline V gene lookup returns CDR1 LNHDA and CDR2 SQIVND (reference sequence). As DNA, the CDR3 is TGTGCCAGTAGTGCTCAACGGGGGGTCAACACCGGGGAGCTGTTTTTT. Residues: CASSAQRGVNTGELFF. The full variable domain, with the rest looked up from reference TRBV19 and TRBJ2-2, is DGGITQSPKYLFRKEGQNVTLSCEQNLNHDAMYWYRQDPGQGLRLIYYSQIVNDFQKGDIAEGYSVSREKKESFPLTVTSAQKNPTAFYLCASSAQRGVNTGELFFGEGSRLTVL.

The V gene is TRBV11-3, the J gene TRBJ2-2, with 8 positions matching TRBD2. The V gene end was trimmed by 7 bases and the J gene end by 4 bases; junction bases not matched to a gene: 8. Germline V gene sequence: CDR1 SGHNT, CDR2 YENEEA. This CDR3 spans 15 amino acids. The CDR3 sequence: CASTRGGRGTGELFF. As DNA, the CDR3 is TGTGCCAGCACCCGGGGGGGGCGGGGCACCGGGGAGCTGTTTTTT.

Only one count was recorded for this clone. The J gene is TRBJ2-5, the V gene TRBV6-6; tentatively, D is TRBD1 (5 bases). The CDR3 has 14 residues. In germline, CDR1 is MNHNY, CDR2 SVGAGI (reference sequence). The germline V and J ends were trimmed by 7 bases and 4 bases, with 16 bases remaining between them. CDR3 loop: CASTPSWGRETQYF. CDR3 sequence (DNA): TGTGCCAGCACCCCCTCGTGGGGCCGAGAGACCCAGTACTTC.

The rearrangement joins TRBV7-9 to TRBJ2-5; D ambiguous. V was clipped by 5 bases and J by 4 bases, with 14 bases between them. The germline V gene encodes CDR1 SEHNR and CDR2 FQNEAQ (reference sequence). The length of the CDR3 is 14 residues. The chain's CDR3 is CASSPSFGGETQYF. DNA for the CDR3: TGTGCCAGCAGCCCCTCCTTCGGTGGAGAGACCCAGTACTTC.

The rearrangement joins TRBV28 to TRBJ1-2; 7 nucleotides match TRBD1. The CDR3 sequence is 13 residues long. V lost 4 bases, J lost 3 bases, and 2 bases stayed unmatched. Germline CDR1 reads MDHEN; CDR2 reads SYDVKM. This CDR3 is CASSSDRDYGYTF. CDR3 nucleotides: TGTGCCAGCAGTTCCGACAGGGACTATGGCTACACCTTC.

The chain carries TRBV11-1 and TRBJ2-5, with a possible D match to TRBD2 (6 bases). Trimming took off 3 bases at V and 4 bases at J, with 15 bases between the two ends. Germline values: CDR1 SGHAT, CDR2 FQDESV (reference sequence). The CDR3 length is 15 residues. This CDR3 reads CASSFERRAAETQYF. The CDR3 DNA reads TGTGCCAGCAGCTTCGAGAGGAGGGCCGCAGAGACCCAGTACTTC.

Written as DNA, the CDR3 is TGTGCCAGCAGCTTGTCCTCCAGCACCATATATTTT. It specifies CASSLSSSTIYF. V usage is TRBV5-6 and J usage is TRBJ1-3; the D is unclear. There are 12 residues in the CDR3. The V gene's germline CDR1 is SGHDT and CDR2 YYEEEE. V was clipped by 1 base and J by 9 bases, with 8 bases between them.

The chain is built from TRBV6-6 and TRBJ1-1; 9 bases are a match to TRBD1. CDR1 is MNHNY and CDR2 is SVGAGI in the germline V gene (reference sequence). This CDR3 contains 14 residues. V dropped 6 bases and J dropped 1; count of bases not matched to a gene: 3. The CDR3 loop is CASRWTGENTEAFF. The CDR3 DNA reads TGTGCCAGCAGATGGACAGGGGAGAACACTGAAGCTTTCTTT.

The chain uses TRBV10-2 and TRBJ2-7; D possibly corresponds to TRBD2 (5 bases). Germline CDR1 reads WSHSY; CDR2 reads SAAADI. The CDR3 consists of 15 residues. V lost 2 bases, J lost 0 bases, and 11 bases lay in between. CDR3 sequence (DNA): TGCGCCAGCAGTGAGCTGGACTCCCACTCCTACGAGCAGTACTTC. Its translation is CASSELDSHSYEQYF.

The J gene is TRBJ2-5, the V gene TRBV2; 11 nucleotides agree with TRBD2. After removal of 3 bases from V and 4 bases from J, the junction contained 4 bases not matched to a gene. In germline, CDR1 is SNHLY, CDR2 FYNNEI. The CDR3 covers 15 residues. The CDR3 nucleotides read TGTGCCAGCAGTGATAGCGGGGGGGACGGAGAGACCCAGTACTTC. It codes for CASSDSGGDGETQYF.

The J gene is TRBJ2-3, the V gene TRBV5-1, with 7 positions matching TRBD2. The CDR3 length is 16 residues. Germline trimming cut 3 bases from V and 3 bases from J; bases unmatched to any gene: 10. CDR1 and CDR2 from the germline V gene are SGHRS and YFSETQ. In nucleotides, the CDR3 is TGCGCCAGCAGCTCACTCAGCGGGGCGAGGACAGATACGCAGTATTTT. Its protein product is CASSSLSGARTDTQYF.

V is TRBV9 and J is TRBJ1-1; TRBD1 agrees at 7 bases. Germline V gene lookup returns CDR1 SGDLS and CDR2 YYNGEE. The CDR3 totals 15 residues. After removal of 4 bases from V and 4 bases from J, the junction contained 10 bases not matched to a gene. CDR3 region: CASSSTTGKGTEAFF. The CDR3 DNA reads TGTGCCAGCAGCTCAACGACAGGGAAGGGCACTGAAGCTTTCTTT. Full variable domain (missing parts from reference TRBV9 and TRBJ1-1): DSGVTQTPKHLITATGQRVTLRCSPRSGDLSVYWYQQSLDQGLQFLIQYYNGEERAKGNILERFSAQQFPDLHSELNLSSLELGDSALYFCASSSTTGKGTEAFFGQGTRLTVV.

The rearrangement joins TRBV5-5 to TRBJ2-7; the match to TRBD1 covers 8 bases. CDR1 is SGHKS, CDR2 YYEKEE, per germline (reference sequence). The CDR3 length is 15 residues. V gave up 4 bases and J gave up 2 bases; unmatched junction bases: 8. CDR3 nucleotides: TGTGCCAGCAGCCTCGACAGGGGCTTCACCTACGAGCAGTACTTC. Encoded protein: CASSLDRGFTYEQYF.

This clone was seen more than once but under ten times. The chain is built from TRBV29-1 and TRBJ1-1; D remains ambiguous. The V gene's germline CDR1 is SQVTM and CDR2 ANQGSEA. CDR3 length equals 15 residues. The ends were cut back, 7 bases at V and 1 base at J, with 19 bases in the middle. The CDR3 DNA sequence: TGCAGCGATCGGCAAAGCGCACCGTCGAACACTGAAGCTTTCTTT. This encodes CSDRQSAPSNTEAFF.

The rearrangement links TRBV18 to TRBJ1-2; tentatively, D is TRBD1 (5 bases). V was cut by 4 bases and J by 7 bases, with 22 bases left in between. CDR1 is KGHSH and CDR2 is LQKENI in the germline V gene. The CDR3 runs to 16 residues. The CDR3 bases are TGTGCCAGCTCACTCCTCGGAAAGACAGATCTGGGTGGCTACACCTTC. Amino acid sequence: CASSLLGKTDLGGYTF.

J is TRBJ1-4 and V is TRBV2; D unclear. The CDR3 spans 13 residues. V lost 10 bases and J 5 bases, leaving 14 bases between the germline ends. Germline CDR1 reads SNHLY; CDR2 reads FYNNEI. CDR3 region: CATKTGENEKLFF. The CDR3 DNA sequence: TGTGCCACCAAGACCGGGGAAAATGAAAAACTGTTTTTT.

The rearrangement uses TRBV6-5 and TRBJ2-7, with TRBD2 matching over 11 bases. Germline V CDR1 and CDR2: MNHEY, SVGAGI. V shed 3 bases and J 4 bases; nucleotides not matched to a gene: 2. The CDR3 contains 14 residues. The CDR3, as DNA: TGTGCCAGCAGTTATAGCGGGAGGGAATACGAGCAGTACTTC. Translating gives CASSYSGREYEQYF.

The chain employs TRBV2 and TRBJ2-7; perhaps TRBD1 as D (6 bases). V was pared by 6 bases and J by 0 bases, with 12 bases between. From germline, CDR1 is SNHLY and CDR2 FYNNEI. This CDR3 comprises 14 residues. CDR3 protein: CASRPDRRSYEQYF. For the CDR3, the DNA is TGTGCCAGCAGACCTGACAGGCGCTCCTACGAGCAGTACTTC.

The CDR3 sequence is CASSLGDRGFGNEQFF. The CDR3, as DNA: TGCGCCAGCAGCTTGGGGGACAGGGGTTTTGGCAATGAGCAGTTCTTC. The rearrangement uses TRBV5-1 and TRBJ2-1; TRBD1 aligns across 10 bases. The junction had 6 bases not matched to a gene; V was cut back by 0 bases and J by 6 bases. The CDR3 consists of 16 residues. Germline V CDR1 and CDR2: SGHRS, YFSETQ.

The CDR3 bases are TGTGCCAGCAGCAAAGGACAGGGAGCGACCGGGGAGCTGTTTTTT. This codes for CASSKGQGATGELFF. The chain recombines TRBV21-1 with TRBJ2-2; the D call TRBD1 from the table was never checked on the DNA. TRBV21-1 is a listed pseudogene. The CDR3 is 15 amino acids.

The V gene is TRBV4-3, the J gene TRBJ2-5; no clear D. The ends were cut back, 1 base at V and 5 bases at J, with 8 bases in the middle. The CDR3 consists of 13 residues. Germline V lookup: CDR1 LGHNA, CDR2 YSLEER. The DNA for the CDR3 is TGCGCCAGCAGCCAAGGGCGCAGGGAGACCCAGTACTTC. As protein: CASSQGRRETQYF.

CDR3 protein: CASSYLGTRNGYTF. CDR3 DNA: TGTGCCAGCAGTTACCTGGGGACTCGAAATGGCTACACCTTC. The chain combines TRBV6-5 with TRBJ1-2; a possible D gene is TRBD1 (5 bases). Between the trimmed V and J ends, which lost 2 bases and 6 bases, there was a span of 13 bases. CDR1 is MNHEY and CDR2 is SVGAGI in the germline V gene. There are 14 residues in the CDR3.

The V call is TRBV27, the J call TRBJ1-2; 9 bases are a match to TRBD1. Germline V gene data show CDR1 as MNHEY and CDR2 as SMNVEV (reference sequence). The junction had 4 bases not matched to a gene; V was cut back by 2 bases and J by 6 bases. CDR3 length equals 14 residues. CDR3 DNA: TGTGCCAGCAGTTTAGGGGGACAGGGTCATGGCTACACCTTC. Its protein is CASSLGGQGHGYTF.

This sequence joins TRBV9 and TRBJ2-3; 10 nucleotides line up with TRBD1. This CDR3 is built from 16 residues. In germline, CDR1 is SGDLS, CDR2 YYNGEE. V was pared by 0 bases and J by 4 bases, with 5 bases of the junction left unmatched. This chain's CDR3 is CASSVGGGQGSDTQYF. The CDR3 nucleotides are TGTGCCAGCAGCGTAGGAGGGGGACAGGGGTCAGATACGCAGTATTTT.

The rearrangement joins TRBV2 to TRBJ2-1, with D maybe TRBD2 (7 bases). This CDR3 comprises 14 residues. Germline-derived CDR1 and CDR2 are SNHLY and FYNNEI. The V gene lost 9 bases and the J gene lost 2 bases, with 14 bases spanning the gap. For the CDR3, the DNA is TGTGCCAGTGGGGGGGGCAGGGCCTACAATGAGCAGTTCTTC. The encoded protein is CASGGGRAYNEQFF.

The genes are TRBV28 and TRBJ2-5; 10 bases are shared with TRBD2. The CDR3 is 17 amino acids. The germline CDR1 and CDR2 sequences are MDHEN and SYDVKM. V lost 4 bases, J lost 5 bases, and 13 bases stayed unmatched. CDR3 DNA sequence: TGTGCCAGCAGTTCCTCACCGGGGACTAGCGCCGCGGAGACCCAGTACTTC. Translated: CASSSSPGTSAAETQYF.

The rearrangement joins TRBV18 to TRBJ2-1; 8 bases are a match to TRBD2. The CDR3 spans 14 residues. Germline V gene data show CDR1 as KGHSH and CDR2 as LQKENI. Trimming took 3 bases from V and 10 from J; bases not matched to a gene: 8. Here the CDR3 reads CASSPSLRGGEQFF. CDR3 nucleotides: TGTGCCAGCTCACCCTCGTTACGGGGGGGCGAGCAGTTCTTC.